The rows below give T cell receptor beta chains drawn from one sample of a study of PD-1 blockade in classical Hodgkin lymphoma. Repertoires were generated with immunoSEQ multiplex PCR, while TCRdb's copy carries only in-frame clones and drops some. The repertoire consists of around 100,000 clones, with more than 85% occurring once and the leading ten covering around 6.6%. Source: peripheral blood mononuclear cells (PBMCs), taken before the second cycle of nivolumab. These receptor sequences come from a human donor with classical Hodgkin lymphoma. Both conserved end residues are part of each CDR3. A D gene is named only where the DNA matches it firmly. The listing skips clone size in some rows; elsewhere it reads once, few, many or a size class.

CDR3 DNA	CDR3 protein	clone size	J gene	V gene	D gene
TGTGCCAGCAGCTTACGGGGCTCCTACAATGAGCAGTTCTTC	CASSLRGSYNEQFF	-	TRBJ2-1	TRBV11-3	-
TGTGCCAGCAGCCAAGACACGGGACAGGAGATAGGGCAGTACTTC	CASSQDTGQEIGQYF	medium-sized	TRBJ2-7	TRBV14	TRBD1
TGCGCCAGCGAGTACCTTAGGGGGCGCAGTACCTTC	CASEYLRGRSTF	-	TRBJ1-2	TRBV5-1	TRBD1
TGTGCCAGCAGTCCCTTTGGGACCCACTATGGCTACACCTTC	CASSPFGTHYGYTF	-	TRBJ1-2	TRBV28	-
TGTGCCAGCTCACCCGGGACATTGGATCAGCCCCAGCATTTT	CASSPGTLDQPQHF	-	TRBJ1-5	TRBV18	-
TGTGCCAGCAGCTCCGCGGGAGAGGTTGGTTTCTTC	CASSSAGEVGFF	-	TRBJ2-1	TRBV7-9	TRBD2
TGTGCCAGCAGTTACTCGAAGCGGGGGGATTTCGAGCAGTACTTC	CASSYSKRGDFEQYF	-	TRBJ2-7	TRBV6-6	TRBD2
TGTGCCAGCAGCTTGGTTCCCACCCCCGGGGCCAACGTCCTGACTTTC	CASSLVPTPGANVLTF	-	TRBJ2-6	TRBV5-4	-
TGTGCCAGCAGCGACAGACAGGGGATAGTAGCTTTCTTT	CASSDRQGIVAFF	-	TRBJ1-1	TRBV7-2	TRBD1
TGTGCCAGCAGCACACAGGGAGGGGGCTACGAGCAGTACTTC	CASSTQGGGYEQYF	-	TRBJ2-7	TRBV6-5	-
TGTGCCAGCAGCCCTAAAGGACTAGCGGAAGAGACCCAGTACTTC	CASSPKGLAEETQYF	-	TRBJ2-5	TRBV6-6	TRBD2
TGTGCCAGCAGCTTAGCGGGGGGGCCTCGGGAGACCCAGTACTTC	CASSLAGGPRETQYF	-	TRBJ2-5	TRBV7-6	-
TGTGCCAGTAGTACCCTCCCGGGGGTCCAAGGGGGCTACACCTTC	CASSTLPGVQGGYTF	-	TRBJ1-2	TRBV19	-
TGCGCCAGCAGCTTCACTAGCGGGGGGGTAACCTACAATGAGCAGTTCTTC	CASSFTSGGVTYNEQFF	-	TRBJ2-1	TRBV5-1	TRBD2
TGTGCCAGCAGTGTGACAGCAACTAATGAAAAACTGTTTTTT	CASSVTATNEKLFF	few	TRBJ1-4	TRBV6-1	-
TGTGCCAGCAGCCCTGCAGGGGCGGCCGGAACTGAAGCTTTCTTT	CASSPAGAAGTEAFF	-	TRBJ1-1	TRBV7-8	-
TGTGCCAGCAGCAACTGGGGGGGAAACAATGAGCAGTTCTTC	CASSNWGGNNEQFF	few	TRBJ2-1	TRBV5-6	TRBD2
TGTGCCAGCAGCTTAACCCCGGGATACGAAGCTTTCTTT	CASSLTPGYEAFF	-	TRBJ1-1	TRBV7-3	-
TGTGCCAGCAGCTTAGTTAACAGGGCCAGGGATGGCTACACCTTC	CASSLVNRARDGYTF	-	TRBJ1-2	TRBV7-9	-
TGTGCCAGCAGCTCTGGAGGGAACTCCTACGAGCAGTACTTC	CASSSGGNSYEQYF	-	TRBJ2-7	TRBV11-3	-
TGTGCCTGGAGTGTACCGGCTTTGGACACCGGGGAGCTGTTTTTT	CAWSVPALDTGELFF	-	TRBJ2-2	TRBV30	-
TGTGCCAGCAGTTACTCGACGCTCTCTGGGGCCAACGTCCTGACTTTC	CASSYSTLSGANVLTF	-	TRBJ2-6	TRBV6-5	-
TGTGCCACCAGCAGAGTGCGGGGGACCACAGATACGCAGTATTTT	CATSRVRGTTDTQYF	-	TRBJ2-3	TRBV15	TRBD2
TGTGCCAGCAGTTTCGGACGGGGGGGGAATGAGCAGTTCTTC	CASSFGRGGNEQFF	-	TRBJ2-1	TRBV27	TRBD2